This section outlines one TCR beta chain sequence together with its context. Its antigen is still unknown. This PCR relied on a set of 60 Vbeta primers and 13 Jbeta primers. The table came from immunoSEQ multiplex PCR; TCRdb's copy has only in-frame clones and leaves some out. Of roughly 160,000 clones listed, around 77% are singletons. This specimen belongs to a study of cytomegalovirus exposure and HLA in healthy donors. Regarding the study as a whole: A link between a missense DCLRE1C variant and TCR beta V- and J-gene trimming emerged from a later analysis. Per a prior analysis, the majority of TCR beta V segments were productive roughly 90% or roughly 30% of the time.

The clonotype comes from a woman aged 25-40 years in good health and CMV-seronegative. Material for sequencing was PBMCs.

CDR3: CASSRAGGATDTQYF. The CDR3 DNA reads as TGTGCCAGCAGCCGAGCGGGGGGGGCGACAGATACGCAGTATTTT. The V and J genes are TRBV6-4 and TRBJ2-3; 10 nucleotides agree with TRBD2. The CDR3 has 15 residues. V trimming: 6 bases; J trimming: 3 bases; junction bases outside the gene matches: 6. Looked up from germline, CDR1 is MRHNA and CDR2 is SNTAGT.